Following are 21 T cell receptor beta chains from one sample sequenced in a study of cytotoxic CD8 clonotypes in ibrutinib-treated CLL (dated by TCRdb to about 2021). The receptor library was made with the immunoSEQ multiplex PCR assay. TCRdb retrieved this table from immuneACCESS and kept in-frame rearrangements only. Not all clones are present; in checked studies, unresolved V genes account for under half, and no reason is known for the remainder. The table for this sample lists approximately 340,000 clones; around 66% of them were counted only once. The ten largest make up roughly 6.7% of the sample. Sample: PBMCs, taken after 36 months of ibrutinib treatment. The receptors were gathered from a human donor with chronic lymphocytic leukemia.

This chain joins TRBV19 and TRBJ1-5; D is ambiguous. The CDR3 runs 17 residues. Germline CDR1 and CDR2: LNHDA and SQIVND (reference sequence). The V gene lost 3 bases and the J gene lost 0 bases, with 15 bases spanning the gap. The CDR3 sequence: CASSISLRRYSNQPQHF. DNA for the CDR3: TGTGCCAGTAGTATTTCGTTGAGGCGGTATAGCAATCAGCCCCAGCATTTT.

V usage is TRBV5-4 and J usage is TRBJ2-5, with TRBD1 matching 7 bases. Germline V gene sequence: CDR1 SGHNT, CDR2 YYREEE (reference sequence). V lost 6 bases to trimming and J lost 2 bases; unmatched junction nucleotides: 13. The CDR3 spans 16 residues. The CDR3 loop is CASTILTGHRQETQYF. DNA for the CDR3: TGTGCCAGCACCATCCTGACAGGGCACCGACAAGAGACCCAGTACTTC.

CDR3 DNA: TGCGCCAGCAGCCAAGACCAGTATCGCGAGCAGTACTTC. It translates to CASSQDQYREQYF. J is TRBJ2-7 and V is TRBV4-3; D remains unclear. Germline CDR1 reads LGHNA; CDR2 reads YSLEER. The CDR3 runs 13 residues. V was shortened by 0 bases and J by 6 bases, with 9 bases between the two germline ends.

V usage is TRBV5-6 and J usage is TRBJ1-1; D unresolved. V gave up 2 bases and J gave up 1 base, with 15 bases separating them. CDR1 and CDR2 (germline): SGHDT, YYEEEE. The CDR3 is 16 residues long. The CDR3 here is CASSLQRVLGNTEAFF. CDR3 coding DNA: TGTGCCAGCAGCTTACAACGGGTACTTGGGAACACTGAAGCTTTCTTT.

The CDR3 nucleotides are TGTGCCAGCAGCGTAGCTTCAGGCGGTGGCTACACCTTC. Translation gives CASSVASGGGYTF. The rearrangement links TRBV9 to TRBJ1-2; D remains unclear. The V and J ends lost 0 bases and 7 bases respectively, with 10 bases between them. The CDR3 runs to 13 residues. Germline assignment: CDR1 SGDLS and CDR2 YYNGEE.

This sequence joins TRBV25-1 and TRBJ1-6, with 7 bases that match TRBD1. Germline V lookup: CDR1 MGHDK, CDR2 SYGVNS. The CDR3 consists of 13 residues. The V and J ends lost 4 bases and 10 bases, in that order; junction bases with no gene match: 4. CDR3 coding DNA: TGTGCCAGCAGTGGGACAGGCTCCTCACCCCTCCACTTT. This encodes CASSGTGSSPLHF.

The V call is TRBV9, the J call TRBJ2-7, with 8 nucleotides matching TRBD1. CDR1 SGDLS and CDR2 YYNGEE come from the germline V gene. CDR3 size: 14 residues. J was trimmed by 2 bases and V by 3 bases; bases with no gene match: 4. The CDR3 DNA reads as TGTGCCAGCAGCGCCCAGGGGGCGGCCTACGAGCAGTACTTC. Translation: CASSAQGAAYEQYF.

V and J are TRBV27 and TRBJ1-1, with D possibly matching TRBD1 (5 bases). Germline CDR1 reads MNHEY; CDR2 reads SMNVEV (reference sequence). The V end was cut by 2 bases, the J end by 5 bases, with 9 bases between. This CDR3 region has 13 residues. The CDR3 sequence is CASSLRGSTEAFF. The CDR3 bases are TGTGCCAGCAGTTTAAGGGGAAGTACTGAAGCTTTCTTT.

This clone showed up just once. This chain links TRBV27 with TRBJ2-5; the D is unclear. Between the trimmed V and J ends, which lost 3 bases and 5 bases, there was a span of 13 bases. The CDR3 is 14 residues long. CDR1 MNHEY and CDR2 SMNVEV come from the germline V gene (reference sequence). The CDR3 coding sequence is TGTGCCAGCAGTTTCTTAGGGTCTCGGGAGACCCAGTACTTC. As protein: CASSFLGSRETQYF.

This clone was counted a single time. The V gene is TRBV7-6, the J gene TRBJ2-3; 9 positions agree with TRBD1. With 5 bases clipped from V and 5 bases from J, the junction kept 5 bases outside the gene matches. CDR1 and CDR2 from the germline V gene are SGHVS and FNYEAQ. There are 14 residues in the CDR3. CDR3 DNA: TGTGCCAGCAGCCCGGGACAGGGCGGAGATACGCAGTATTTT. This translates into CASSPGQGGDTQYF.

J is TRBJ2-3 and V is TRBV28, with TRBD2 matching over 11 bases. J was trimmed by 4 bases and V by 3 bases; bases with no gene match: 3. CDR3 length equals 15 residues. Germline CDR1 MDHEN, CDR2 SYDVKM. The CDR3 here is CASSFSGRASDTQYF. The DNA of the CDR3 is TGTGCCAGCAGTTTTAGCGGGAGGGCCTCAGATACGCAGTATTTT.

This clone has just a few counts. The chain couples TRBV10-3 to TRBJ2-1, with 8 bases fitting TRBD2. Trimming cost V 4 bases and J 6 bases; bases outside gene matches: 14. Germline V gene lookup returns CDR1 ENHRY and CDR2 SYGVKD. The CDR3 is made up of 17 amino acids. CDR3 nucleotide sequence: TGTGCCATCAGTGGACAAGCGGGGGCCCCTACTCCCAATGAGCAGTTCTTC. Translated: CAISGQAGAPTPNEQFF.

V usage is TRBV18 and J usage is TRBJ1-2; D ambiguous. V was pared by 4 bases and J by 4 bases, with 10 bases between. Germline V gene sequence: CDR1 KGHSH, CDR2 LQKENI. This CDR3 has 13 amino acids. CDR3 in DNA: TGTGCCAGCTCACAGAAGTTGGGCTATGGCTACACCTTC. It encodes CASSQKLGYGYTF.

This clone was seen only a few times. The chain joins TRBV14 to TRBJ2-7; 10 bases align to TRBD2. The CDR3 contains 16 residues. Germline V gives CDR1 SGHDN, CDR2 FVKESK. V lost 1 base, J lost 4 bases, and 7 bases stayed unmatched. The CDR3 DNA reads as TGTGCCAGCAGCCAAGGGGCTCTAGCGGGAGAATACGAGCAGTACTTC. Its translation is CASSQGALAGEYEQYF.

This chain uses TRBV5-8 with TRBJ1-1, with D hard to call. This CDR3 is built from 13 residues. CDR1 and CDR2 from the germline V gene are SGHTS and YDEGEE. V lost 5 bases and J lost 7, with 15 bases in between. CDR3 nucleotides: TGTGCCAGCAGTTTGAGAAGGAGCTATGAAGCTTTCTTT. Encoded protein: CASSLRRSYEAFF.

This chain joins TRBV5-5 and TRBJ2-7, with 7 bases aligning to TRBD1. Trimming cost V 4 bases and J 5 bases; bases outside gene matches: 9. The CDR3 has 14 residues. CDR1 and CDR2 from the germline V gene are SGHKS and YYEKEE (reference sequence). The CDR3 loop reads CASSPRTGGDEQYF. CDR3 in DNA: TGTGCCAGCAGCCCACGGACAGGCGGCGACGAGCAGTACTTC.

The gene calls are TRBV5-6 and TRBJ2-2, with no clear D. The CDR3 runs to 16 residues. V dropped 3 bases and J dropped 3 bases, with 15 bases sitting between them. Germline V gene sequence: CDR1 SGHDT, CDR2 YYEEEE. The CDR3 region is CASSSTFPPYTGELFF. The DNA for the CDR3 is TGTGCCAGCAGCTCGACCTTCCCACCTTACACCGGGGAGCTGTTTTTT.

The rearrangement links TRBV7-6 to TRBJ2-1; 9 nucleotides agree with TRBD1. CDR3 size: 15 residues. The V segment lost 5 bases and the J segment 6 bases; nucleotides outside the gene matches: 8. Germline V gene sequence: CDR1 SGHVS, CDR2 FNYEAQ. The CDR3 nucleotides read TGTGCCAGCAGCCGCGGGACAGGGAAAAGCAATGAGCAGTTCTTC. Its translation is CASSRGTGKSNEQFF. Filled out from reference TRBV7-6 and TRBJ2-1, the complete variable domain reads GAGVSQSPRYKVTKRGQDVALRCDPISGHVSLYWYRQALGQGPEFLTYFNYEAQQDKSGLPNDRFSAERPEGSISTLTIQRTEQRDSAMYRCASSRGTGKSNEQFFGPGTRLTVL.

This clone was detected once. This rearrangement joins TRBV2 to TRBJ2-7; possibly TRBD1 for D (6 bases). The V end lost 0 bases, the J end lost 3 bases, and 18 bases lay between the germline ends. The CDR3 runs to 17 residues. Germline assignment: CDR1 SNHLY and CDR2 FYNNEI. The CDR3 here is CASSEARVTGKGYEQYF. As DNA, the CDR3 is TGTGCCAGCAGTGAAGCGAGGGTTACAGGGAAGGGCTACGAGCAGTACTTC.

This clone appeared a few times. In nucleotides, the CDR3 is TGCGCCAGCAGCCAAGTTGGCAATGAGCAGTTCTTC. Protein sequence: CASSQVGNEQFF. The V call is TRBV4-1, the J call TRBJ2-1; D not certain. Trimming took off 1 base at V and 6 bases at J, with 4 bases between the two ends. The length of the CDR3 is 12 residues. Germline V gene data show CDR1 as MGHRA and CDR2 as YSYEKL.

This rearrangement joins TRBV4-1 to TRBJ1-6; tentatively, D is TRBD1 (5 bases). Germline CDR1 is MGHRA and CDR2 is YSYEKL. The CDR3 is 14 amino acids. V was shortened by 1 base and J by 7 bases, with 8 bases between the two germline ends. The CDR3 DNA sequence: TGCGCCAGCAGCCAAGTTGGGGGAAATTCACCCCTCCACTTT. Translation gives CASSQVGGNSPLHF.